This T cell receptor beta chain was sequenced for a study of cytomegalovirus exposure and HLA in healthy donors. PCR employed 60 Vbeta and 13 Jbeta primers. Measured with immunoSEQ multiplex PCR; TCRdb has only the in-frame clones, and not every one. Of 90,000 to 130,000 clones listed, about 60% are singletons. General study results and limits: Later work found that TCR association rates differed between HLA loci; DRB1 had the most and HLA-C the fewest. Presence/absence analyses took donor sequencing depth as roughly uniform.

Comments on this clone: Its cognate antigen is unknown.

This clonotype was obtained from a woman in her twenties or thirties in good health and CMV-seronegative. Input material: PBMCs.

The CDR3 protein is CSVEPRETQYF. The CDR3 DNA reads TGCAGTGTCGAGCCCCGGGAGACCCAGTACTTC. This chain links TRBV20-1 with TRBJ2-5; D is uncertain. CDR1 is DFQATT, CDR2 SNEGSKA, per germline (reference sequence). The CDR3 spans 11 residues. V was pared by 7 bases and J by 5 bases, with 11 bases between.